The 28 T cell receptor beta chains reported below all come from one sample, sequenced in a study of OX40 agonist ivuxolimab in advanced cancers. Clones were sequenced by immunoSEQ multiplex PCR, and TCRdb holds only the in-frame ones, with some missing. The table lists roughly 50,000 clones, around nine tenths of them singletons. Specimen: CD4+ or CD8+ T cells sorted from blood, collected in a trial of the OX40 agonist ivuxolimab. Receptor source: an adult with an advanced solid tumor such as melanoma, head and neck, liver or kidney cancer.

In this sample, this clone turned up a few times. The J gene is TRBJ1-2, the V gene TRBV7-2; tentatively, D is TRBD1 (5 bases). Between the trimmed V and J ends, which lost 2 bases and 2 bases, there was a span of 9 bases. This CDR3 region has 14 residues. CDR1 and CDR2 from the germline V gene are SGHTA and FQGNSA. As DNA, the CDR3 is TGTGCCAGCAGCTTAACGGCAGGGAACTATGGCTACACCTTC. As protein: CASSLTAGNYGYTF.

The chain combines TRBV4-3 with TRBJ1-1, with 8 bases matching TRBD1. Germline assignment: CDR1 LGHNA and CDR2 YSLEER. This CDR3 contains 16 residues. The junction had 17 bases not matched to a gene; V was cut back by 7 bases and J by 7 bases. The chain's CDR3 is CASTAGGAGAGFEAFF. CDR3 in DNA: TGCGCCAGCACCGCAGGGGGCGCAGGGGCCGGCTTTGAAGCTTTCTTT.

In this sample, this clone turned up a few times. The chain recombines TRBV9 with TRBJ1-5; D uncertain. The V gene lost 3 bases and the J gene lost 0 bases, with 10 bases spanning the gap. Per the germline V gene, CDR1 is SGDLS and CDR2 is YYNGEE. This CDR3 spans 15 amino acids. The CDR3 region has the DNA TGTGCCAGCAGCGGGGGTGCCCTTAGCAATCAGCCCCAGCATTTT. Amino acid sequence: CASSGGALSNQPQHF. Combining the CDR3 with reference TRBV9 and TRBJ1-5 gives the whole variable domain DSGVTQTPKHLITATGQRVTLRCSPRSGDLSVYWYQQSLDQGLQFLIQYYNGEERAKGNILERFSAQQFPDLHSELNLSSLELGDSALYFCASSGGALSNQPQHFGDGTRLSIL.

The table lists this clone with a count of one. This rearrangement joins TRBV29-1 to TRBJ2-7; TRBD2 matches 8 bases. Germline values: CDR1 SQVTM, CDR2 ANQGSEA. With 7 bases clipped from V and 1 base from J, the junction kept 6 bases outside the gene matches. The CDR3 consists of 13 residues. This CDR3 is CSARGGTSYEQYF. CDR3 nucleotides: TGCAGCGCCCGGGGGGGAACGTCCTACGAGCAGTACTTC.

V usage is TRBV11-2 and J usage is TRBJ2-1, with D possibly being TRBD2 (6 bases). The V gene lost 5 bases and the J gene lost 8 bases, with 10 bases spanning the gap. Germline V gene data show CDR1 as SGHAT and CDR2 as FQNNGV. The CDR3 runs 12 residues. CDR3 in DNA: TGTGCCAGCAGCGGAGGGAGCTATGAGCAGTTCTTC. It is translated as CASSGGSYEQFF. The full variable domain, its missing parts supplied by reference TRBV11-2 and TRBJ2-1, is EAGVAQSPRYKIIEKRQSVAFWCNPISGHATLYWYQQILGQGPKLLIQFQNNGVVDDSQLPKDRFSAERLKGVDSTLKIQPAKLEDSAVYLCASSGGSYEQFFGPGTRLTVL.

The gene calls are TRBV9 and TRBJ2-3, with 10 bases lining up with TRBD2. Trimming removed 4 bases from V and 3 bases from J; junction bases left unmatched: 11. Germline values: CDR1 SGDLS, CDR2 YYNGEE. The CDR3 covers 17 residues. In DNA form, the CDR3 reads TGTGCCAGCAGCAAATTCCAGCGGGGGGGATTGACAGATACGCAGTATTTT. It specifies CASSKFQRGGLTDTQYF.

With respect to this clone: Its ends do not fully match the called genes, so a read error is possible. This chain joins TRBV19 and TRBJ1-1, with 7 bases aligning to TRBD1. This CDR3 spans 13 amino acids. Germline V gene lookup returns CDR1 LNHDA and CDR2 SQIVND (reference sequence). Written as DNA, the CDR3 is TGTGCCAGTACCCAAGCCCTCCAGGGGGTACTAGTCTTT. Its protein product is CASTQALQGVLVF. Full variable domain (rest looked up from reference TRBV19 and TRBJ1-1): DGGITQSPKYLFRKEGQNVTLSCEQNLNHDAMYWYRQDPGQGLRLIYYSQIVNDFQKGDIAEGYSVSREKKESFPLTVTSAQKNPTAFYLCASTQALQGVLVFGQGTRLTVV.

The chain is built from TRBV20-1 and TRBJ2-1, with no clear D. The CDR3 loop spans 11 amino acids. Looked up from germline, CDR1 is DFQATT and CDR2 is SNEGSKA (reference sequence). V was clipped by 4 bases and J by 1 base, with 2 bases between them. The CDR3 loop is CSATSYNEQFF. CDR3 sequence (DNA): TGCAGTGCTACATCCTACAATGAGCAGTTCTTC.

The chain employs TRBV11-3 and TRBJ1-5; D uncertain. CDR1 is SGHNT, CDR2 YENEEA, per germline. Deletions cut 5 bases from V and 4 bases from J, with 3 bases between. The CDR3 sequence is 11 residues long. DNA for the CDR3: TGTGCCAGCAGCCCTAATCAGCCCCAGCATTTT. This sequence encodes CASSPNQPQHF.

The chain's CDR3 is CASSLGRVFYEQYF. The CDR3 region has the DNA TGTGCCAGCAGCTTGGGACGGGTATTCTACGAGCAGTACTTC. The rearrangement uses TRBV11-3 and TRBJ2-7; D might be TRBD1 or TRBD2, each matching 5 bases. Trimming stripped 3 bases from V and 3 bases from J, with 12 bases between. CDR1 is SGHNT and CDR2 is YENEEA in the germline V gene. The CDR3 has 14 residues.

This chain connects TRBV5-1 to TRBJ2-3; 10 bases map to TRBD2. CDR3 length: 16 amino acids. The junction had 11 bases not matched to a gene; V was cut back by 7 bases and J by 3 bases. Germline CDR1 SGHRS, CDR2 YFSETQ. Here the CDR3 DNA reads TGCGCCAGCCTAACGGGGCTAGCGGGGGCGACAGATACGCAGTATTTT. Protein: CASLTGLAGATDTQYF. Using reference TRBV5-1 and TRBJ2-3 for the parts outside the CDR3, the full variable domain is KAGVTQTPRYLIKTRGQQVTLSCSPISGHRSVSWYQQTPGQGLQFLFEYFSETQRNKGNFPGRFSGRQFSNSRSEMNVSTLELGDSALYLCASLTGLAGATDTQYFGPGTRLTVL.

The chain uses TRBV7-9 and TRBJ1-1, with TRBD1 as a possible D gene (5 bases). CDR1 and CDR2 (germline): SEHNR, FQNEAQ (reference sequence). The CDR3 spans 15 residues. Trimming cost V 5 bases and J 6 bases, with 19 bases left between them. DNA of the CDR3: TGTGCCAGCAGCCCACCCCGGACTGGGACCCCTGAAGCTTTCTTT. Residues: CASSPPRTGTPEAFF.

CDR3 coding DNA: TGTGCCAGCAGCAAGCTCTTTTCGGTTGAAAAACTGTTTTTT. This sequence encodes CASSKLFSVEKLFF. The chain joins TRBV7-8 to TRBJ1-4, with D unresolved. Germline CDR1 SGHVS, CDR2 FQNEAQ. CDR3 length: 14 amino acids. Trimming stripped 5 bases from V and 7 bases from J, with 14 bases between.

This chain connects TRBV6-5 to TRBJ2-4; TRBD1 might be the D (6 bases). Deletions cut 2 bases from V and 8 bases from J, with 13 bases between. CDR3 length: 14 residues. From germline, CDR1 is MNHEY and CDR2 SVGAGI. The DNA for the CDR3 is TGTGCCAGCAGTTACGGGCAGGGGCTAGACATTCAGTACTTC. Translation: CASSYGQGLDIQYF.

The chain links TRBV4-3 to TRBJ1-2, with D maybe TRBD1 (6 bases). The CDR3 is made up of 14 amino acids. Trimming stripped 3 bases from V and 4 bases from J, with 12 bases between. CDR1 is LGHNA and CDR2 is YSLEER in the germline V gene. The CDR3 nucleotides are TGCGCCAGCAGCCAGTACAGGGACGGCTATGGCTACACCTTC. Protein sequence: CASSQYRDGYGYTF.

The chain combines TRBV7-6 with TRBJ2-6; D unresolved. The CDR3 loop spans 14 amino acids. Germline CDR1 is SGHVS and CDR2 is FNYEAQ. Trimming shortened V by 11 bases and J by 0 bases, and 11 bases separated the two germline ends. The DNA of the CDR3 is TGTGCCTCCGGGCGAGCCTCTGGGGCCAACGTCCTGACTTTC. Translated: CASGRASGANVLTF.

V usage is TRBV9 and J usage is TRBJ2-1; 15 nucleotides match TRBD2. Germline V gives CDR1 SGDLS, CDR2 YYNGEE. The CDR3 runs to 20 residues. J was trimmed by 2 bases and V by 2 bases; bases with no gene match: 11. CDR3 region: CASSVPSGLAGGRPYNEQFF. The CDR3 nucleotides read TGTGCCAGCAGCGTCCCCTCGGGACTAGCGGGAGGACGACCCTACAATGAGCAGTTCTTC.

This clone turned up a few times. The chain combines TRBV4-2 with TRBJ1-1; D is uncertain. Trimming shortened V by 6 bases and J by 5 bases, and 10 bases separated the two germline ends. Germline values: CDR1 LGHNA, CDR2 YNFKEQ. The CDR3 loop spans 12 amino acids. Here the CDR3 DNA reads TGTGCCAGCAGTGCGACGGGGACTGAAGCTTTCTTT. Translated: CASSATGTEAFF.

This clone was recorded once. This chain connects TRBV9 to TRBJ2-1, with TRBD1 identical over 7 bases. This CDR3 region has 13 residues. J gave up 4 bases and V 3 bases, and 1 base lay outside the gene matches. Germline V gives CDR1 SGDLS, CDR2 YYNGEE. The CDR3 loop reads CASSGQGYNEQFF. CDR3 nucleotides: TGTGCCAGCAGCGGACAGGGTTACAATGAGCAGTTCTTC.

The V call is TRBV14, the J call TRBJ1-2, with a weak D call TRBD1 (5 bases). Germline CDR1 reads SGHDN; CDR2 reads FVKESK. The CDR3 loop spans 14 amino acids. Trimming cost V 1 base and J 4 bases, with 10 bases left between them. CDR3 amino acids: CASSQVDSIYGYTF. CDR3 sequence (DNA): TGTGCCAGCAGCCAAGTAGACAGTATCTATGGCTACACCTTC.

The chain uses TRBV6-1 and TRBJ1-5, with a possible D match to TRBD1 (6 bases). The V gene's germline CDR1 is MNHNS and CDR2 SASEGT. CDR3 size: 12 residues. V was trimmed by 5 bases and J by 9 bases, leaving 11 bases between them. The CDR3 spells CASSRTVLPQHF. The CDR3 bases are TGTGCCAGCAGTAGGACAGTGCTGCCCCAGCATTTT.

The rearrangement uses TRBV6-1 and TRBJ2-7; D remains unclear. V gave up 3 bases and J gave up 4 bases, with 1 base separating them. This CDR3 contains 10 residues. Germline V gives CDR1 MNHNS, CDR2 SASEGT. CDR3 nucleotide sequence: TGTGCCAGCAGTGATTACGAGCAGTACTTC. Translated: CASSDYEQYF.

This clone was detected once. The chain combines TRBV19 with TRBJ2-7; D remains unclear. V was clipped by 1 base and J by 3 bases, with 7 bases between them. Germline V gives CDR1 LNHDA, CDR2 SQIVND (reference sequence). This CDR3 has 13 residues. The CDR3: CASSIAPDYEQYF. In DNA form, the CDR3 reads TGTGCCAGTAGTATAGCCCCGGACTACGAGCAGTACTTC. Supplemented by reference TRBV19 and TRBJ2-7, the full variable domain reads DGGITQSPKYLFRKEGQNVTLSCEQNLNHDAMYWYRQDPGQGLRLIYYSQIVNDFQKGDIAEGYSVSREKKESFPLTVTSAQKNPTAFYLCASSIAPDYEQYFGPGTRLTVT.

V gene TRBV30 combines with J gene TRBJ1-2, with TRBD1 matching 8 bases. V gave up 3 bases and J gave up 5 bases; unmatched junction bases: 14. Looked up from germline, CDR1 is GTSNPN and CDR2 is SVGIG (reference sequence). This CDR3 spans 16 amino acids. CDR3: CAWSQRVKTGEYGYTF. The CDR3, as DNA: TGTGCCTGGAGCCAGAGGGTCAAGACAGGGGAATATGGCTACACCTTC.

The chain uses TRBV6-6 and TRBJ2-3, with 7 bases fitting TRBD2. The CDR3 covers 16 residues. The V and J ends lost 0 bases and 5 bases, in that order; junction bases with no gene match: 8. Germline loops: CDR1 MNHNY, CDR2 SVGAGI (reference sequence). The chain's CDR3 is CASSYSRLADQDTQYF. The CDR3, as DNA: TGTGCCAGCAGTTACTCGCGGCTAGCGGACCAAGATACGCAGTATTTT.

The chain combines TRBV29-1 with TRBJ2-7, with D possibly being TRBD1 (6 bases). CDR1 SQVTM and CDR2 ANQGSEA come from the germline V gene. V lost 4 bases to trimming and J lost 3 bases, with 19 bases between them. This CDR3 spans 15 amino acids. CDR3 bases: TGCAGCGTTGGCCCTCCTACAGGGCCCTACTACGAGCAGTACTTC. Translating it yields CSVGPPTGPYYEQYF.

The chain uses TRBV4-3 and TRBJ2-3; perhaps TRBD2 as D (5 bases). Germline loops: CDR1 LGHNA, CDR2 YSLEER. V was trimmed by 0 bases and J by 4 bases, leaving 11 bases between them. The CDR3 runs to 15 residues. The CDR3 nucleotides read TGCGCCAGCAGCCAAGATTGGGGAGAGTCAGATACGCAGTATTTT. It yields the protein CASSQDWGESDTQYF.

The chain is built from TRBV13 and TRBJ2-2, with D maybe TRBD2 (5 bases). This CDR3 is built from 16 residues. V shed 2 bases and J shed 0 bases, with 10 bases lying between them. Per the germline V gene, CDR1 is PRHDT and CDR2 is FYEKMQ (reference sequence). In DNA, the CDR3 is TGTGCCAGCAGCTTAAGGTACGGGACGAACACCGGGGAGCTGTTTTTT. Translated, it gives CASSLRYGTNTGELFF.